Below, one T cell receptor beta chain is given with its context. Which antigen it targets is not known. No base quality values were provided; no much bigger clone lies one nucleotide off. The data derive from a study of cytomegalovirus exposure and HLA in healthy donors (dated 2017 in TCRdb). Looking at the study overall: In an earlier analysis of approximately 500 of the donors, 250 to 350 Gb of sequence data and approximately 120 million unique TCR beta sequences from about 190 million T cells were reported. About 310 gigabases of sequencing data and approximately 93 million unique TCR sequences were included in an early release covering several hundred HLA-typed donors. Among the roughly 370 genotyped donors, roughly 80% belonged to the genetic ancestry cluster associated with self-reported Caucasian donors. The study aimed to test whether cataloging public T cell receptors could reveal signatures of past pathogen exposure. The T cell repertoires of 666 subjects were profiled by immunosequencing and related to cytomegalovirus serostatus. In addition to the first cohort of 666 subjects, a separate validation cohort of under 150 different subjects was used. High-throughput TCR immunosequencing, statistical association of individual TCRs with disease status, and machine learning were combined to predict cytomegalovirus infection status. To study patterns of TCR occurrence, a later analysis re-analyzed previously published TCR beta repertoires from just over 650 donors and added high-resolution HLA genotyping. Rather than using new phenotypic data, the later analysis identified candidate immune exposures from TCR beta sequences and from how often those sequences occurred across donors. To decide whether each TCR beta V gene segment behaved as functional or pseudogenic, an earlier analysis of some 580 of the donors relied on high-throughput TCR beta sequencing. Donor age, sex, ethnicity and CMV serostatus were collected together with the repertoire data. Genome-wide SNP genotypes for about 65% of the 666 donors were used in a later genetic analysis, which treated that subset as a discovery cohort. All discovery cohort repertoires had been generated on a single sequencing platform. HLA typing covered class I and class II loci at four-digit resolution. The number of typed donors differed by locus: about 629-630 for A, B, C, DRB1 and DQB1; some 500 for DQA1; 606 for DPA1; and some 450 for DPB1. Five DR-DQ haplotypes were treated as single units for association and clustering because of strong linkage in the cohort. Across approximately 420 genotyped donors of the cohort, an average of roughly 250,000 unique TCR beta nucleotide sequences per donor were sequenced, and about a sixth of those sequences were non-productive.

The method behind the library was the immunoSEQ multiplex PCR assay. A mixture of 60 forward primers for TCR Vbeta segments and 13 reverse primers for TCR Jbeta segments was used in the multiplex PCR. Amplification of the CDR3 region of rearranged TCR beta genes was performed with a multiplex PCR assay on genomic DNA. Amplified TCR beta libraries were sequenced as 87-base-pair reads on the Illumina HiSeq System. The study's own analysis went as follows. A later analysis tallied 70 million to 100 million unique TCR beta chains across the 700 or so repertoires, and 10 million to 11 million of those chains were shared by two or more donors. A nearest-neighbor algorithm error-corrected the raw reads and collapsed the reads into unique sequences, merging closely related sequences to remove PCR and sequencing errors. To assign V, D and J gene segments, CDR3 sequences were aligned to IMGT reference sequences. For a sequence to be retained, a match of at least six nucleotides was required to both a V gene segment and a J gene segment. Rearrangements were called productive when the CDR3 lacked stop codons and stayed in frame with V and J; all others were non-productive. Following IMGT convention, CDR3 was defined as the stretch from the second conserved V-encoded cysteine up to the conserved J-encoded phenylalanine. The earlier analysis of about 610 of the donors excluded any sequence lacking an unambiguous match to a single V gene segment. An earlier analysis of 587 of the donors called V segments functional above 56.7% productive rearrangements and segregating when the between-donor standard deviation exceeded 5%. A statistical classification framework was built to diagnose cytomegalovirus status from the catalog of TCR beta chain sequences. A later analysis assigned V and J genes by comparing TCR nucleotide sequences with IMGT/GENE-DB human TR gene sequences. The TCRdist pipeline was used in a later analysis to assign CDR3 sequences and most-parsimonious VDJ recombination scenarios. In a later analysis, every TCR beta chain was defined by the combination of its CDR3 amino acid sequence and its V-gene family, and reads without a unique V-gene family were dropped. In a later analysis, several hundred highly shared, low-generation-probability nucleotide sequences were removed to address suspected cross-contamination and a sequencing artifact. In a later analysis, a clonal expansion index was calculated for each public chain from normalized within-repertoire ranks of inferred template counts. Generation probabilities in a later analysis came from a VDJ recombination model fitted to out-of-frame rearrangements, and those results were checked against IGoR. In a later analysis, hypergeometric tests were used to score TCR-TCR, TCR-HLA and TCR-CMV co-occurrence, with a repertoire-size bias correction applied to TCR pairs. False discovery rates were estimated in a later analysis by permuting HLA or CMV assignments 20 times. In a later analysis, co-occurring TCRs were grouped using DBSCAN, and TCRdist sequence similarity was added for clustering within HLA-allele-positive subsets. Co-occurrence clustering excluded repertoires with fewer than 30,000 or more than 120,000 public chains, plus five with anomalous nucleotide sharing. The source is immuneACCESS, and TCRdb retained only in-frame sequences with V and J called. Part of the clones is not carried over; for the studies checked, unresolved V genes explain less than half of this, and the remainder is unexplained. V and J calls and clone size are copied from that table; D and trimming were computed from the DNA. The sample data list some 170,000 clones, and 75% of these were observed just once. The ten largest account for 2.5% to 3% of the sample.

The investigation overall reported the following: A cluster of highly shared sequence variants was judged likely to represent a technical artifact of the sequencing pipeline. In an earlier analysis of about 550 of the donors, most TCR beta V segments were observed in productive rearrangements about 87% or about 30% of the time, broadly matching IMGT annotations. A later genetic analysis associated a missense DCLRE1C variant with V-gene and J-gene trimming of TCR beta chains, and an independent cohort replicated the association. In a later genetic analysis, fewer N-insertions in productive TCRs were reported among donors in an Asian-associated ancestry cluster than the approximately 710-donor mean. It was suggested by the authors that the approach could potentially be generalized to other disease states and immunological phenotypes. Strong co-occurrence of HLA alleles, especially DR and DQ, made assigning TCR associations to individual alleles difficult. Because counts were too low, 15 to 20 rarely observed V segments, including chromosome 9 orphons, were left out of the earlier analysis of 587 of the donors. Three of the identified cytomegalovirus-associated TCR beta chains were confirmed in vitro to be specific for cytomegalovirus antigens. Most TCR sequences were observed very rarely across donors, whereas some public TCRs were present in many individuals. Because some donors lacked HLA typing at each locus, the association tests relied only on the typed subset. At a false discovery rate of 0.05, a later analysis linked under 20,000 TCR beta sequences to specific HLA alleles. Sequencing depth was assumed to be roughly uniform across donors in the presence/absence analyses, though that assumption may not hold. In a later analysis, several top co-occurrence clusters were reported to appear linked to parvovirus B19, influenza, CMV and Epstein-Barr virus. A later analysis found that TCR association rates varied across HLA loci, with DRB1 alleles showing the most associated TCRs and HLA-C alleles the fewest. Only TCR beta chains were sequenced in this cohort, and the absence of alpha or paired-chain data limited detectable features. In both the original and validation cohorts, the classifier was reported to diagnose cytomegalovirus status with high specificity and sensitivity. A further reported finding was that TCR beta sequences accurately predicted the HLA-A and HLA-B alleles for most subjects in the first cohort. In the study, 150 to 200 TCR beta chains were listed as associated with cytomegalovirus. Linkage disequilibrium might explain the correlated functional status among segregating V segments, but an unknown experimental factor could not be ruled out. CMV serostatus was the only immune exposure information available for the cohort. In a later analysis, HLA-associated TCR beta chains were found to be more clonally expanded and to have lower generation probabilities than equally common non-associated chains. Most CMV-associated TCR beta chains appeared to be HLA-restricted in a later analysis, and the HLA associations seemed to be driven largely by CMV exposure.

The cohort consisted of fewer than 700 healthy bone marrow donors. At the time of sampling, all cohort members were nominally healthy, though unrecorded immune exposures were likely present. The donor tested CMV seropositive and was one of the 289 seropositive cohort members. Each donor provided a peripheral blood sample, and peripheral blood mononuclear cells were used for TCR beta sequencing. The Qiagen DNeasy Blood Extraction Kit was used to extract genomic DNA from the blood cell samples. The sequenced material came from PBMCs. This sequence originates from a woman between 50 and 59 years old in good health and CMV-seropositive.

The base sequence is TGTGCCAGCAGCCTTGACAGGGATGGGTACGAGCAGTACTTC. Translated, this gives CASSLDRDGYEQYF. The sequence is built from TRBV7-2 and TRBJ2-7; TRBD1 agrees with 7 junctional bases. V is pruned by 5 bases and J by 4 bases, leaving 8 bases of the junction without a gene match. The germline V gene supplies CDR1 SGHTA and CDR2 FQGNSA. Including the terminal cysteine and phenylalanine, the CDR3 comprises 14 residues. Kept here is only the CDR3 DNA, which spans 42 bases and is read in frame from base 1.